One sample yielded the 24 T cell receptor beta chains listed below, sequenced in a study of cytomegalovirus exposure and HLA in healthy donors. PCR used 60 Vbeta primers and 13 Jbeta primers. The data were produced by immunoSEQ multiplex PCR, yet TCRdb's version contains in-frame clones alone and is incomplete. The sample has under 150,000 clones; more than 80% are singletons. Input material: PBMCs. The receptors derive from a woman between 40 and 55 years old in good health and CMV-seropositive.

V gene TRBV6-5 combines with J gene TRBJ1-3, with a weak D call TRBD1 (5 bases). Germline-derived CDR1 and CDR2 are MNHEY and SVGAGI. Trimming took off 0 bases at V and 1 base at J, with 10 bases between the two ends. The CDR3 is 16 amino acids. In DNA form, the CDR3 reads TGTGCCAGCAGTTACTCTCAGGGAGGGTCTGGAAACACCATATATTTT. Its translation is CASSYSQGGSGNTIYF.

The gene calls are TRBV30 and TRBJ2-1; 10 positions match TRBD2. Germline trimming cut 5 bases from V and 2 bases from J; bases unmatched to any gene: 6. The CDR3 loop spans 15 amino acids. From germline, CDR1 is GTSNPN and CDR2 SVGIG (reference sequence). The CDR3 sequence: CAWSGSGRAYNEQFF. The CDR3 bases are TGTGCCTGGTCGGGAAGCGGGAGGGCCTACAATGAGCAGTTCTTC.

This chain links TRBV5-6 with TRBJ2-7; possibly TRBD1 for D (6 bases). Looked up from germline, CDR1 is SGHDT and CDR2 is YYEEEE. The V gene lost 1 base and the J gene lost 2 bases, with 7 bases spanning the gap. There are 13 residues in the CDR3. The CDR3 protein is CASSLRGTYEQYF. The CDR3 DNA sequence: TGTGCCAGCAGCTTGAGGGGGACCTACGAGCAGTACTTC.

The chain couples TRBV11-2 to TRBJ2-3; TRBD2 aligns across 8 bases. Trimming removed 4 bases from V and 5 bases from J; junction bases left unmatched: 14. Germline values: CDR1 SGHAT, CDR2 FQNNGV. This CDR3 region has 17 residues. The CDR3 DNA is TGTGCCAGCAGCTATGCGGGGGGCCTATTTTTAGGAGATACGCAGTATTTT. It translates to CASSYAGGLFLGDTQYF.

The chain has TRBV5-1 and TRBJ1-2; D may be TRBD1 (6 bases). Germline V gene data show CDR1 as SGHRS and CDR2 as YFSETQ. This CDR3 region has 15 residues. Trimming left V 5 bases short and J 4 bases short, with 18 bases between. The CDR3 nucleotides are TGCGCCAGCAGTCGAGGACAGCCGAGCCTCTATGGCTACACCTTC. Its protein is CASSRGQPSLYGYTF.

The rearrangement links TRBV7-2 to TRBJ2-1, with TRBD2 matching over 8 bases. The CDR3 is 16 residues long. From germline, CDR1 is SGHTA and CDR2 FQGNSA. Trimming cost V 5 bases and J 4 bases; bases outside gene matches: 10. CDR3 DNA: TGTGCCAGCAGCCCAGGGAGCGGGGGCCGTTACAATGAGCAGTTCTTC. Protein product: CASSPGSGGRYNEQFF.

Concerning this clone itself: Additional DNA sequences in this sample encode the identical CDR3. V usage is TRBV27 and J usage is TRBJ1-1; unclear D gene. Trimming took off 2 bases at V and 2 bases at J, with 9 bases between the two ends. From germline, CDR1 is MNHEY and CDR2 SMNVEV (reference sequence). The CDR3 has 14 amino acids. CDR3 bases: TGTGCCAGCAGTTTAGGTCGGGGTAACACTGAAGCTTTCTTT. It codes for CASSLGRGNTEAFF.

This chain uses TRBV7-8 with TRBJ2-7, with 7 bases fitting TRBD2. The CDR3 covers 15 residues. V was pared by 1 base and J by 2 bases, with 5 bases of the junction left unmatched. Germline assignment: CDR1 SGHVS and CDR2 FQNEAQ. The CDR3 spells CASSLGASGTYEQYF. CDR3 DNA: TGTGCCAGCAGCTTAGGTGCTAGCGGAACCTACGAGCAGTACTTC.

In nucleotides, the CDR3 is TGTGCCTGGAGTGGGACAGGGGGCTTTATCACTGAAGCTTTCTTT. Residues: CAWSGTGGFITEAFF. The genes are TRBV30 and TRBJ1-1, with 11 bases matching TRBD1. V was pared by 1 base and J by 4 bases, with 5 bases of the junction left unmatched. Germline values: CDR1 GTSNPN, CDR2 SVGIG (reference sequence). The CDR3 runs to 15 residues. Full variable domain (outside the CDR3, taken from reference TRBV30 and TRBJ1-1): SQTIHQWPATLVQPVGSPLSLECTVEGTSNPNLYWYRQAAGRGLQLLFYSVGIGQISSEVPQNLSASRPQDRQFILSSKKLLLSDSGFYLCAWSGTGGFITEAFFGQGTRLTVV.

The J gene is TRBJ2-7, the V gene TRBV7-9; TRBD2 matches at 7 bases. CDR1 and CDR2 (germline): SEHNR, FQNEAQ (reference sequence). The CDR3 covers 16 residues. The trim removed 0 bases at V and 4 bases at J, leaving 9 bases unmatched. The CDR3 region has the DNA TGTGCCAGCAGCTTAGCTGCGAGCGGGGCTTTTTACGAGCAGTACTTC. This codes for CASSLAASGAFYEQYF.

V usage is TRBV19 and J usage is TRBJ2-7, with 7 bases lining up with TRBD2. Germline values: CDR1 LNHDA, CDR2 SQIVND (reference sequence). With 10 bases clipped from V and 2 bases from J, the junction kept 14 bases outside the gene matches. The CDR3 spans 15 residues. The CDR3 nucleotides are TGTGCCACCCTATCCGTGGGGGAGGGCACCTACGAGCAGTACTTC. Translation gives CATLSVGEGTYEQYF.

This clone was seen once. V is TRBV5-1 and J is TRBJ2-3, with 8 bases aligning to TRBD2. V shed 0 bases, J shed 1 base, and the junction held 1 base outside the gene matches. Germline values: CDR1 SGHRS, CDR2 YFSETQ. The CDR3 is 15 amino acids. The CDR3 loop reads CASSLARGGTDTQYF. The CDR3 DNA is TGCGCCAGCAGCTTGGCGCGGGGGGGCACAGATACGCAGTATTTT.

CDR3 nucleotide sequence: TGTGCCAGCAGCGTTTCTAGCAGAGCAGATACGCAGTATTTT. It is translated as CASSVSSRADTQYF. This chain links TRBV9 with TRBJ2-3; D is possibly TRBD2 (5 bases). The V gene's germline CDR1 is SGDLS and CDR2 YYNGEE. V lost 2 bases, J lost 4 bases, and 11 bases lay in between. The CDR3 contains 14 residues.

The chain employs TRBV30 and TRBJ2-1, with 8 bases lining up with TRBD2. Germline-derived CDR1 and CDR2 are GTSNPN and SVGIG (reference sequence). The junction had 7 bases not matched to a gene; V was cut back by 0 bases and J by 6 bases. CDR3 length: 15 residues. This CDR3 reads CAWSVRAGVSNEQFF. Written as DNA, the CDR3 is TGTGCCTGGAGTGTACGAGCGGGAGTTAGCAATGAGCAGTTCTTC.

The V call is TRBV5-1, the J call TRBJ2-7; 8 bases are a match to TRBD2. The V and J ends lost 0 bases and 1 base, in that order; junction bases with no gene match: 6. CDR3 length: 16 residues. The germline V gene has CDR1 SGHRS and CDR2 YFSETQ. Written as DNA, the CDR3 is TGCGCCAGCAGCTTGGAGGGACTAGAGCGGTCCTACGAGCAGTACTTC. Translation: CASSLEGLERSYEQYF.

As to this clone: This specimen includes other DNA sequences encoding the same CDR3. This chain joins TRBV18 and TRBJ2-3; 7 nucleotides agree with TRBD2. J was trimmed by 3 bases and V by 3 bases; bases with no gene match: 6. The CDR3 length is 15 residues. CDR1 and CDR2 (germline): KGHSH, LQKENI. DNA of the CDR3: TGTGCCAGCTCACCGCGGGGGAGCCGAACAGATACGCAGTATTTT. This codes for CASSPRGSRTDTQYF.

The chain uses TRBV7-9 and TRBJ1-2, with a possible D match to TRBD1 (5 bases). Trimming cost V 6 bases and J 0 bases, with 11 bases left between them. The CDR3 consists of 14 residues. Germline CDR1 SEHNR, CDR2 FQNEAQ (reference sequence). The CDR3 bases are TGTGCCAGCAGTTCAGGGACTTCTAACTATGGCTACACCTTC. It codes for CASSSGTSNYGYTF.

The chain joins TRBV5-4 to TRBJ1-1; no firm D call. CDR1 and CDR2 (germline): SGHNT, YYREEE (reference sequence). With 5 bases removed from V and 11 bases from J, the gap between germline ends came to 19 bases. This CDR3 is built from 13 residues. For the CDR3, the DNA is TGTGCCAGCAGTTCTGACACCTCCTGGTCGGCTTTCTTT. Protein: CASSSDTSWSAFF.

The CDR3 DNA reads TGCGCCAGCAGTGGGACAGGGGGTAATTCACCCCTCCACTTT. It encodes CASSGTGGNSPLHF. The V call is TRBV10-2, the J call TRBJ1-6; 10 nucleotides align to TRBD1. With 4 bases clipped from V and 6 bases from J, the junction kept 0 bases outside the gene matches. This CDR3 contains 14 residues. Germline values: CDR1 WSHSY, CDR2 SAAADI.

The J gene is TRBJ1-3, the V gene TRBV5-5, with 7 positions matching TRBD1. Per the germline V gene, CDR1 is SGHKS and CDR2 is YYEKEE (reference sequence). This CDR3 spans 17 amino acids. With 1 base clipped from V and 0 bases from J, the junction kept 7 bases outside the gene matches. CDR3 region: CASSLTGTASSGNTIYF. The CDR3 DNA reads as TGTGCCAGCAGCTTGACCGGGACAGCAAGCTCTGGAAACACCATATATTTT.

The genes are TRBV10-3 and TRBJ2-5, with D unclear. The CDR3 length is 14 residues. V lost 11 bases, J lost 0 bases, and 16 bases lay in between. The germline gives CDR1 ENHRY, CDR2 SYGVKD. The CDR3 region has the DNA TGTGCCCCATATGTAGTCCAGGACCAAGAGACCCAGTACTTC. Amino acid sequence: CAPYVVQDQETQYF.

This clone was detected only once. The chain joins TRBV7-2 to TRBJ2-7; 12 positions agree with TRBD1. V gave up 1 base and J gave up 2 bases; unmatched junction bases: 12. The CDR3 totals 19 residues. Per germline, CDR1 SGHTA and CDR2 FQGNSA. The CDR3, as DNA: TGTGCCAGCAGCTTAGTGGGGGGATGGGACAGGGGGCGAGCCTACGAGCAGTACTTC. It translates to CASSLVGGWDRGRAYEQYF.

The chain recombines TRBV7-2 with TRBJ1-4, with D tentatively TRBD1 (5 bases). Germline V lookup: CDR1 SGHTA, CDR2 FQGNSA. The CDR3 spans 14 residues. V lost 5 bases and J 8 bases, leaving 15 bases between the germline ends. Written as DNA, the CDR3 is TGTGCCAGCAGCCTCTCGGGGGTGCGAGAAAAACTGTTTTTT. Protein sequence: CASSLSGVREKLFF.

This rearrangement joins TRBV7-9 to TRBJ2-7, with a possible D match to TRBD2 (5 bases). Germline CDR1 and CDR2: SEHNR and FQNEAQ (reference sequence). V dropped 1 base and J dropped 5 bases, with 12 bases sitting between them. The CDR3 is 14 amino acids. CDR3 residues: CASSLGTASHEQYF. The CDR3 DNA sequence: TGTGCCAGCAGCTTAGGGACCGCTAGCCACGAGCAGTACTTC.